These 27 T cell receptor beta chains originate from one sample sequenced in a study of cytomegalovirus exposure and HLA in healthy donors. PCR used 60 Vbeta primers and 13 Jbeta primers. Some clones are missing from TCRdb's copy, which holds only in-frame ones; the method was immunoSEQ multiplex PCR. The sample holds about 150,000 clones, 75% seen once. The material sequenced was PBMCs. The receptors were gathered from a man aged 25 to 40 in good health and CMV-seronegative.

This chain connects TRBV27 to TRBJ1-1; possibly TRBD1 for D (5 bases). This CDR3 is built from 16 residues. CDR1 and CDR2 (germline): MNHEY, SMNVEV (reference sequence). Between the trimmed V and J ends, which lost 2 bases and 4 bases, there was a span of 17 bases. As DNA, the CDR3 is TGTGCCAGCAGTTTACTTTTCACGGGGCGGGGCACTGAAGCTTTCTTT. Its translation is CASSLLFTGRGTEAFF.

The CDR3 DNA follows: TGTGCCAGCAGTTTCGGGGGTTCCTCTGGAAACACCATATATTTT. Translation gives CASSFGGSSGNTIYF. V gene TRBV28 combines with J gene TRBJ1-3; D is possibly TRBD1 (5 bases). V lost 3 bases and J lost 0, with 9 bases in between. This CDR3 contains 15 residues. CDR1 is MDHEN and CDR2 is SYDVKM in the germline V gene.

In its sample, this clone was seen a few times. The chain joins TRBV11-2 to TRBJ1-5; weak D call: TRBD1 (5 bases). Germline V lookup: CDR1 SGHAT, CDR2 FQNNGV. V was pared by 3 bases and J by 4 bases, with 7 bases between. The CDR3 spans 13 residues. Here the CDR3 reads CASSFQGNQPQHF. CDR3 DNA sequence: TGTGCCAGCAGCTTCCAGGGTAATCAGCCCCAGCATTTT.

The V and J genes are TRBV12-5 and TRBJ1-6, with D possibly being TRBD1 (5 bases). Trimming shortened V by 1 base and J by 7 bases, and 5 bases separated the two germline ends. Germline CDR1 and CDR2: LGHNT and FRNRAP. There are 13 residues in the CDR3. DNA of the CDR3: TGTGCTAGTGGTTTGGGGGGCAATTCACCCCTCCACTTT. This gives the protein CASGLGGNSPLHF.

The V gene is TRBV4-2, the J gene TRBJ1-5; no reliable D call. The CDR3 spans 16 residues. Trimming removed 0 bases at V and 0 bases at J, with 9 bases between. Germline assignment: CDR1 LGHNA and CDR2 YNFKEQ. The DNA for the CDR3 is TGTGCCAGCAGCCAAGATGGGGAGGTTAGCAATCAGCCCCAGCATTTT. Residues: CASSQDGEVSNQPQHF.

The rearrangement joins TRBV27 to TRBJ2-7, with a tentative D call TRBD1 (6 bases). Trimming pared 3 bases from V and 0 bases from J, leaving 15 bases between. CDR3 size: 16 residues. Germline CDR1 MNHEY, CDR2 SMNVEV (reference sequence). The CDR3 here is CASSLARTVNSYEQYF. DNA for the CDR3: TGTGCCAGCAGTTTGGCTCGGACAGTTAACTCCTACGAGCAGTACTTC.

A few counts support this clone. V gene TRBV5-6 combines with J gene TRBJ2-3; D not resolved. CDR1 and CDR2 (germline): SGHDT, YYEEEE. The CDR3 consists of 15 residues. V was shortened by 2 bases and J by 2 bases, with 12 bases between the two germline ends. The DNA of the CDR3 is TGTGCCAGCAGCTTCTCGGCCAGGATCACAGATACGCAGTATTTT. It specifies CASSFSARITDTQYF.

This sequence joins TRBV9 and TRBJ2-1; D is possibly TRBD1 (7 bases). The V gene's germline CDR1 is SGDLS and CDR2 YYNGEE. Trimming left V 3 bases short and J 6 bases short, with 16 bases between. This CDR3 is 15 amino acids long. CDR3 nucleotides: TGTGCCAGCAGCGGGGGAGGTGCAGGGGGCAATGAGCAGTTCTTC. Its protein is CASSGGGAGGNEQFF. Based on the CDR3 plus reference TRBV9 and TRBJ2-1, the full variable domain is DSGVTQTPKHLITATGQRVTLRCSPRSGDLSVYWYQQSLDQGLQFLIQYYNGEERAKGNILERFSAQQFPDLHSELNLSSLELGDSALYFCASSGGGAGGNEQFFGPGTRLTVL.

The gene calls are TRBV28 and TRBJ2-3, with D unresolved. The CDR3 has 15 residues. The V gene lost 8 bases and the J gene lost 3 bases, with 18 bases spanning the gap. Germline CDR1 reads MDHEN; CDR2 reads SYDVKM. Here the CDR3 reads CASQSGGPPTDTQYF. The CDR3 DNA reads TGTGCCAGCCAAAGTGGTGGGCCGCCAACAGATACGCAGTATTTT.

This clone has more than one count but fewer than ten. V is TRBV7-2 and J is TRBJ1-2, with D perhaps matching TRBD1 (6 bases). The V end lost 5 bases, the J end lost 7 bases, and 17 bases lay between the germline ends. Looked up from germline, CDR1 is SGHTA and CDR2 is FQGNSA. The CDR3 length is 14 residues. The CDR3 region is CASSQIQGFGGYTF. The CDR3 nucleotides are TGTGCCAGCAGCCAAATCCAGGGGTTCGGTGGCTACACCTTC.

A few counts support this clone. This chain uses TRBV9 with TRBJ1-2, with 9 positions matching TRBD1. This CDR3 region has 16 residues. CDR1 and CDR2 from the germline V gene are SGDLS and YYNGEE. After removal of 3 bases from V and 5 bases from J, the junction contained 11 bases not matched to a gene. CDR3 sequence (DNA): TGTGCCAGCAGCGCATATCGAAGGACAGGGGCTTATGGCTACACCTTC. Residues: CASSAYRRTGAYGYTF. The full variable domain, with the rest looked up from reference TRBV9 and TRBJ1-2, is DSGVTQTPKHLITATGQRVTLRCSPRSGDLSVYWYQQSLDQGLQFLIQYYNGEERAKGNILERFSAQQFPDLHSELNLSSLELGDSALYFCASSAYRRTGAYGYTFGSGTRLTVV.

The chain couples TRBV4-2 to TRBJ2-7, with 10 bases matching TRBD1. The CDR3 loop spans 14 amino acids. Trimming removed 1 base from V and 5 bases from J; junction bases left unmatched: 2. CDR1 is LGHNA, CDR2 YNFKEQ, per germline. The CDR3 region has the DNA TGTGCCAGCAGCCAAGGACAGGGGGCGGACGAGCAGTACTTC. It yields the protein CASSQGQGADEQYF.

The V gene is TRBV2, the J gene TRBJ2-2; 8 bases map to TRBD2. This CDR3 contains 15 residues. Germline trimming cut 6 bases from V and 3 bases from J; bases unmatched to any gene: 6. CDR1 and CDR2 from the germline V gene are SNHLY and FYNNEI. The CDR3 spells CASRGRREDTGELFF. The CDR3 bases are TGTGCCAGCAGAGGACGGCGGGAGGACACCGGGGAGCTGTTTTTT.

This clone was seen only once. CDR3 sequence reads: CASSLDGSSYEQYF. CDR3 bases: TGTGCCAGCAGCTTAGACGGGAGCTCCTACGAGCAGTACTTC. The V and J genes are TRBV7-2 and TRBJ2-5; weak D call: TRBD2 (6 bases). The assigned J gene may be wrong: the sequence end matches TRBJ2-7 better. The CDR3 is 14 amino acids. The germline V gene has CDR1 SGHTA and CDR2 FQGNSA.

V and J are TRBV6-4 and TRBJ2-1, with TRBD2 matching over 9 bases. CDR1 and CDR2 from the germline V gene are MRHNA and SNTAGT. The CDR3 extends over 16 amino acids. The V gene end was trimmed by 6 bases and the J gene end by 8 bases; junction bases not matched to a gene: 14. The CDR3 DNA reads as TGTGCCAGCAGCCCACGATGGGCGGGAGGGCAATATGAGCAGTTCTTC. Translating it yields CASSPRWAGGQYEQFF.

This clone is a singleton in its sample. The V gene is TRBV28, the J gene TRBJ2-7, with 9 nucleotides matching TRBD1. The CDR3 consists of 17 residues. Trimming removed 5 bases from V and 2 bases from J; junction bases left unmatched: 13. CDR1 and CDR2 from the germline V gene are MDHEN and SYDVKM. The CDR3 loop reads CASSPLGFGQGTYEQYF. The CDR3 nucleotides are TGTGCCAGCAGTCCATTGGGGTTTGGACAGGGGACCTACGAGCAGTACTTC.

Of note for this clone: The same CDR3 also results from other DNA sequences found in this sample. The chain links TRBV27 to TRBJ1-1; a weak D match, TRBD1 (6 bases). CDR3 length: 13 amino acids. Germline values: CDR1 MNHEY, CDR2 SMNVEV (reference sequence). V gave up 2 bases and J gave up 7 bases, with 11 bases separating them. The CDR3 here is CASSLTRGVEAFF. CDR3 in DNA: TGTGCCAGCAGTTTAACCAGGGGAGTTGAAGCTTTCTTT.

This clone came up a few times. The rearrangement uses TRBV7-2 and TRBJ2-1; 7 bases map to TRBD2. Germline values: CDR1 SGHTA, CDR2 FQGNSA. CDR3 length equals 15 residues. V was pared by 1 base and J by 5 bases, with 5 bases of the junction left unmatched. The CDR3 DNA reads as TGTGCCAGCAGCTTAGTTGGCGGGAGCAACAATGAGCAGTTCTTC. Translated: CASSLVGGSNNEQFF.

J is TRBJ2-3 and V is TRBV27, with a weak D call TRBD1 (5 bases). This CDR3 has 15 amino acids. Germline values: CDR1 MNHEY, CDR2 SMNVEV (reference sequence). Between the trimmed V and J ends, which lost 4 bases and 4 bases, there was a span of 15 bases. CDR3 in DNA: TGTGCCAGCAGTTCCTGGACACCTGGGGCAGATACGCAGTATTTT. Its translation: CASSSWTPGADTQYF.

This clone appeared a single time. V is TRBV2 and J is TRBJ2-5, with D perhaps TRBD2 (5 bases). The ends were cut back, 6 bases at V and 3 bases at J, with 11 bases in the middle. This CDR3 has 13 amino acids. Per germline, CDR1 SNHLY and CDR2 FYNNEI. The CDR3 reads CASRETREETQYF. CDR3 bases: TGTGCCAGCAGAGAAACTAGGGAAGAGACCCAGTACTTC.

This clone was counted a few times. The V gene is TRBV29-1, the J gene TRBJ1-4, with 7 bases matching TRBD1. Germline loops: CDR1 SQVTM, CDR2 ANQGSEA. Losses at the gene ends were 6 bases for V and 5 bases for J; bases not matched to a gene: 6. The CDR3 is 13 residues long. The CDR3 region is CSVRQGSNEKLFF. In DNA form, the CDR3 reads TGCAGCGTAAGACAGGGATCCAATGAAAAACTGTTTTTT.

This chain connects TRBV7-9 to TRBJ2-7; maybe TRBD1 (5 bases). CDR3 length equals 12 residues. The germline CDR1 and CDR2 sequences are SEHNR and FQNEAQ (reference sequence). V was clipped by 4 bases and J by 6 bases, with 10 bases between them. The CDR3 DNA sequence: TGTGCCAGCAGCTCGCAGGGTCGCGAGCAGTACTTC. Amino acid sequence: CASSSQGREQYF. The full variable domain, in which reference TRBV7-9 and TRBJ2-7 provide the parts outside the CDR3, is DTGVSQNPRHKITKRGQNVTFRCDPISEHNRLYWYRQTLGQGPEFLTYFQNEAQLEKSRLLSDRFSAERPKGSFSTLEIQRTEQGDSAMYLCASSSQGREQYFGPGTRLTVT.

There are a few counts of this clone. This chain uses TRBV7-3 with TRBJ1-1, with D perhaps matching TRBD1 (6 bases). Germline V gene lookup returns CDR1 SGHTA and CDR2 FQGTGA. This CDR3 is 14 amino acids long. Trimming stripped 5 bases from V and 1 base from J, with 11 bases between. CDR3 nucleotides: TGTGCCAGCAGCCCAGGGACAACGAACACTGAAGCTTTCTTT. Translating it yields CASSPGTTNTEAFF.

CDR3 sequence reads: CASRALLNTEAFF. DNA of the CDR3: TGTGCCAGTAGGGCCCTTTTGAACACTGAAGCTTTCTTT. This chain joins TRBV19 and TRBJ1-1; no firm D call. This CDR3 is 13 amino acids long. Germline V lookup: CDR1 LNHDA, CDR2 SQIVND (reference sequence). V was shortened by 6 bases and J by 0 bases, with 8 bases between the two germline ends.

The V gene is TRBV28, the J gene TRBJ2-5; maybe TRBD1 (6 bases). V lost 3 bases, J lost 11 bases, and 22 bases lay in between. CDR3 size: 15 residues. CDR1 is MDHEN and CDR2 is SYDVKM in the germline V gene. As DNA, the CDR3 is TGTGCCAGCAGTTTGGCCCTGGGCAGGGGAATTGAGCAGTACTTC. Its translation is CASSLALGRGIEQYF.

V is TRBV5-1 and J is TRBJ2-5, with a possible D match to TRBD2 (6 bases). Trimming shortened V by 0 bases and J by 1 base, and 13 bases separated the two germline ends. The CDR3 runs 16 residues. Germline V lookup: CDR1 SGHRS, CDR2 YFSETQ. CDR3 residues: CASSLGSGLLQETQYF. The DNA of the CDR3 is TGCGCCAGCAGCTTGGGTAGCGGACTGCTCCAAGAGACCCAGTACTTC.

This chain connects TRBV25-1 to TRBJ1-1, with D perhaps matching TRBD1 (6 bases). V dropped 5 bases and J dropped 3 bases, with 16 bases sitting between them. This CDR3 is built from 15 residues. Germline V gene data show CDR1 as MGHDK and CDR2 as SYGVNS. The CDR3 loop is CASSPKTGHDTEAFF. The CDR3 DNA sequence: TGTGCCAGCAGTCCAAAAACAGGGCATGACACTGAAGCTTTCTTT.